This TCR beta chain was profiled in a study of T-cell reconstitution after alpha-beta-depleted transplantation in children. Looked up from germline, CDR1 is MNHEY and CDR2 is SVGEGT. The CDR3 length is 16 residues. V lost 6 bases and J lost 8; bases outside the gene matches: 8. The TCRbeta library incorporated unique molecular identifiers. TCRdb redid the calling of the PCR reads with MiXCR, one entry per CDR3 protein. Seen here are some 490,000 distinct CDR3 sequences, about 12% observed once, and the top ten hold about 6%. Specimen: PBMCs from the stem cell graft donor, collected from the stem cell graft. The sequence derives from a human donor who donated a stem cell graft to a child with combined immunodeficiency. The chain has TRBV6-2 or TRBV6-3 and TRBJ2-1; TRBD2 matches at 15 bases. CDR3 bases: TGTGCCAGCAGACCCGGACTAGCGGGAGGGGTCGATGAGCAGTTCTTC. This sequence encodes CASRPGLAGGVDEQFF.